This T cell receptor (beta chain) originates from a study of shared clonotypes between healthy human individuals. The material for each subset, its genomic DNA, was split evenly across several immunoSEQ plates. Some clones are missing from TCRdb's copy, which holds only in-frame ones; the method was immunoSEQ multiplex PCR. The profile covers roughly 500,000 clones, with about 72% appearing a single time and about 11% taken by the ten largest. This TCR came from a woman in her thirties or forties in good health. Some clones in this sample may be carry-over from other donors' samples. Sequenced: PBMCs.

Here the CDR3 DNA reads TGTGCCAGCAGCGTCACAGGGACCGATGAGCAGTTCTTC. This sequence encodes CASSVTGTDEQFF. This chain joins TRBV7-9 and TRBJ2-1; D might be TRBD1 (6 bases). The CDR3 runs to 13 residues. Trimming shortened V by 5 bases and J by 8 bases, and 13 bases separated the two germline ends. Germline CDR1 reads SEHNR; CDR2 reads FQNEAQ (reference sequence).